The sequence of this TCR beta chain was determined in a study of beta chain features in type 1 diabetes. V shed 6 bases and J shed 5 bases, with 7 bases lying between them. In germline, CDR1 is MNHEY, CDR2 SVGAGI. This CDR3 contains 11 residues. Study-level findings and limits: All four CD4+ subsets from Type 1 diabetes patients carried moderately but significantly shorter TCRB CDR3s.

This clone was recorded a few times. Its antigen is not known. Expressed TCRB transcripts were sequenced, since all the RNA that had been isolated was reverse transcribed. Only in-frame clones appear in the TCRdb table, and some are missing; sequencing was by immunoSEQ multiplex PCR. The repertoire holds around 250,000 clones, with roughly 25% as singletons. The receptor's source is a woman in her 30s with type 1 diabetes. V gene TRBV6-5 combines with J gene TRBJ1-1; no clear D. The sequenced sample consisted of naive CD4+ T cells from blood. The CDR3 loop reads CASSPGTEAFF. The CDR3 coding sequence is TGTGCCAGCAGCCCCGGGACTGAAGCTTTCTTT.